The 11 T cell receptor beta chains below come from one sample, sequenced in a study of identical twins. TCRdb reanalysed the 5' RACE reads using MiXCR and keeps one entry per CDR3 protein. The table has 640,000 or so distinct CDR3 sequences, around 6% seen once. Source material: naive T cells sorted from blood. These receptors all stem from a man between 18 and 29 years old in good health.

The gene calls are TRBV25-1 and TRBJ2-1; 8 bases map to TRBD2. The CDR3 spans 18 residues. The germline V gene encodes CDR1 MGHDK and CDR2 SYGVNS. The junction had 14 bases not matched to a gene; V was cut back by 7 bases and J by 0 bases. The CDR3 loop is CASTPRWVAGSSYNEQFF. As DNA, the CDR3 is TGTGCCAGCACCCCCAGATGGGTAGCGGGAAGCTCCTACAATGAGCAGTTCTTC.

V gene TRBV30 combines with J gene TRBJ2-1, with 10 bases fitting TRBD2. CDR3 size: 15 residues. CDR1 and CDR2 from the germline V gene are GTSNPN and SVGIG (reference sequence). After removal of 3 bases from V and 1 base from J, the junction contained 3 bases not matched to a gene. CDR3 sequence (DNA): TGTGCCTGGAGGGAACTAGCGGGGTCCTACAATGAGCAGTTCTTC. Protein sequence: CAWRELAGSYNEQFF.

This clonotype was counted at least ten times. The CDR3 loop reads CASSSPGTSGRTAANEQFF. DNA of the CDR3: TGCGCCAGCAGTTCTCCGGGGACTAGCGGGAGGACCGCAGCCAATGAGCAGTTCTTC. The genes are TRBV5-1 and TRBJ2-1; 15 bases map to TRBD2. This CDR3 has 19 amino acids. After removal of 5 bases from V and 6 bases from J, the junction contained 15 bases not matched to a gene. Germline CDR1 is SGHRS and CDR2 is YFSETQ.

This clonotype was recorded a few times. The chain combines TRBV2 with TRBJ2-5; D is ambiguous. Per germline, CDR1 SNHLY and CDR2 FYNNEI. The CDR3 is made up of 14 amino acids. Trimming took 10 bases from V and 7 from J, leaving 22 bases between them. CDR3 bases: TGTGCCAATGTCCGGCCCTCCGAGGTGGGGACCCAGTACTTC. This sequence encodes CANVRPSEVGTQYF.

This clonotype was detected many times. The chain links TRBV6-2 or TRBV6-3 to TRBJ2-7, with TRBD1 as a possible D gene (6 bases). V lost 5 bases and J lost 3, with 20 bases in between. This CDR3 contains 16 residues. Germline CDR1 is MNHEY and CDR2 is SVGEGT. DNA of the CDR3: TGTGCCAGCAGTGATCCTAGCCGGGACACCCTCTACGAGCAGTACTTC. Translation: CASSDPSRDTLYEQYF.

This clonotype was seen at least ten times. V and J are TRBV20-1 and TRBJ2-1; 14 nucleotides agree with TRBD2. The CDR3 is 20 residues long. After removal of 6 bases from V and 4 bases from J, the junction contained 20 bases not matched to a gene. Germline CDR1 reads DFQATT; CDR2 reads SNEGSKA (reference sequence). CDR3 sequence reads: CSAQAGLAGVGGKFYNEQFF. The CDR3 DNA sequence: TGCAGTGCCCAAGCGGGACTAGCGGGAGTAGGGGGGAAATTTTACAATGAGCAGTTCTTC.

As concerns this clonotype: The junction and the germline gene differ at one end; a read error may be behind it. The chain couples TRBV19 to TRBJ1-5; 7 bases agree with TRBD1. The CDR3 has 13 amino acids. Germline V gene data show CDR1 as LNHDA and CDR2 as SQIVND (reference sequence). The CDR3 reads CASSGTANQPQLF. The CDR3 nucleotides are TGTGCCAGTTCAGGGACAGCGAATCAGCCCCAGCTTTTT.

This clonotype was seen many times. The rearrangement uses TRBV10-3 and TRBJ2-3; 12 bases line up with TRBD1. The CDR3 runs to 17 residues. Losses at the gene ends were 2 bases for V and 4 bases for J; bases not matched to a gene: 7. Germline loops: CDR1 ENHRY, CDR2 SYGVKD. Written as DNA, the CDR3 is TGTGCCATCAGTGAGGTCCTCCGGGACAGGGGGCCAGATACGCAGTATTTT. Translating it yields CAISEVLRDRGPDTQYF.

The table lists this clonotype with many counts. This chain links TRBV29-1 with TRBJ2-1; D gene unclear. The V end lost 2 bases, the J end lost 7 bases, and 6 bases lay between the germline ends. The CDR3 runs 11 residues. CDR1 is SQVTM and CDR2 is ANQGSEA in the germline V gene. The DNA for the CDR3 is TGCAGCGTTGAATCTAGTAATGAGCAGTTCTTC. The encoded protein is CSVESSNEQFF.

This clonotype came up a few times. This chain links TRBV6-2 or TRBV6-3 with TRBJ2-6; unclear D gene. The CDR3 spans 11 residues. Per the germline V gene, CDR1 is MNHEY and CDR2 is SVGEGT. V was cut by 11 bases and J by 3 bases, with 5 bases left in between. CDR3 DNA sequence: TGTGCCGTTGGTGGGGCCAACGTCCTGACTTTC. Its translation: CAVGGANVLTF.

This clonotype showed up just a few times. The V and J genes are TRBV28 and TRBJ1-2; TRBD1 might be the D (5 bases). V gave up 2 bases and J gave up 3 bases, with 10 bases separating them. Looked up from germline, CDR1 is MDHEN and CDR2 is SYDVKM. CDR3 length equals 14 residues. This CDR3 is CASSLTSGYYGYTF. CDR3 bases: TGTGCCAGCAGTTTAACTTCAGGGTACTATGGCTACACCTTC.